This T cell receptor beta chain emerged from a study of shared clonotypes between healthy human individuals. Study-wide findings and caveats: Even with large depth, rarefaction showed that sorted-subset sequencing was incomplete. Blood was the only sampled material, and tissue repertoires likely differ.

The run depth of the assay was deep. Only in-frame clones appear in the TCRdb table, and some are missing; sequencing was by immunoSEQ multiplex PCR. Among some 1.5 million clones listed, 95% to 99% were seen once. Nashville, Tennessee was home to all donors, who were Caucasian adults. Turning to this clone: Its antigen is as yet unknown. The sample holds other DNA sequences that translate to the same CDR3.

The TCR sequence derives from a man between 25 and 39 years old in good health. Sequencing was done on a sample of naive CD4+ T cells sorted from blood. Specified subset: CD45RA+ positively selected.

The CDR3: CASSQDLSYGYTF. Written as DNA, the CDR3 is TGTGCCAGCAGCCAAGACCTAAGCTATGGCTACACCTTC. The chain has TRBV14 and TRBJ1-2; D gene uncertain. The CDR3 covers 13 residues. Trimming stripped 0 bases from V and 4 bases from J, with 6 bases between. Per germline, CDR1 SGHDN and CDR2 FVKESK.